These T cell receptor beta chains were read from a single sample in a study of graft-versus-host responses after intestinal transplantation. TCRdb keeps only in-frame clones here, not all; method: immunoSEQ multiplex PCR. Of approximately 81,000 clones listed, around 86% are singletons. These receptors' antigens are unknown. The source was unstimulated CD8+ T cells sorted from spleen or lymph node cells, collected before transplant. The receptor set was obtained from a human donor who was the organ donor for an intestinal transplant. The conserved cysteine and the conserved F or W are not part of the CDR3 here.

TRBJ1-5,TRBV28,20,ASSCPSSTGTGGGRSNQPQH
TRBJ2-3,TRBV11-3,16,ASSFRTSGGFGTDTQY
TRBJ2-7,TRBV11-2,9,ASSLGPEQY
TRBJ2-1,TRBV14,10,ASSQLKREQF
TRBJ1-6,TRBV5-1,15,ASSPISGGSYNSPLH
TRBJ1-4,TRBV6-6,11,ASRFVTGEKLF
TRBJ1-5,TRBV6-5,13,ASSRRGHINQPQH
TRBJ1-5,TRBV7-8,13,ASSEADSTNQPQH
TRBJ1-4,TRBV28,15,ASSSPGGPKTNEKLF
TRBJ2-2,TRBV29-1,12,SVISGQNTGELF
TRBJ2-7,TRBV19,14,ASSIGSAGARYEQY
TRBJ1-2,TRBV30,12,AWSVAAVNYGYT
TRBJ1-2,TRBV25-1,12,ASSDPYRGQGYT
TRBJ2-7,TRBV29-1,10,SVGGQGATKY
TRBJ1-5,TRBV19,14,ASRFLLEASNQPQH
TRBJ1-2,TRBV6-1,8,ASRFRART
TRBJ2-7,TRBV4-1,15,ASSHLWSSGAPYEQY
TRBJ1-5,TRBV9,13,ASSVGTGSNQPQH
TRBJ2-7,TRBV27,11,ASSPGKDYEQY
TRBJ1-1,TRBV5-5,9,ASSLGPEAF
TRBJ2-1,TRBV4-1,12,ASSQVSGEYEQF
TRBJ1-1,TRBV14,13,ASSQGAPMNTEAF
TRBJ2-7,TRBV28,12,ASSFATSNYEQY
TRBJ2-7,TRBV27,7,ATSRGQY